These T cell receptor beta chains were read from a single sample in a study of cytomegalovirus exposure and HLA in healthy donors. Profiled with immunoSEQ multiplex PCR; TCRdb holds only in-frame clones, not every one. This table holds roughly 100,000 clones, under 85% found once. The sequenced sample was PBMCs. These receptor sequences come from a young man in good health and CMV-seronegative. Each CDR3 is given with its conserved first and last residue.

TRBJ2-7	TRBV7-9	CASSLQGYEQYF
TRBJ1-1	TRBV5-1	CASSGQTGLTEAFF
TRBJ1-1	TRBV19	CASRADRGPTEAFF
TRBJ2-3	TRBV29-1	CSVERVAGFTDTQYF
TRBJ2-1	TRBV28	CASSLSAGLHNEQFF
TRBJ2-2	TRBV13	CASSLVGQTSRDTGELFF
TRBJ2-7	TRBV7-9	CASSSGDYEQYF
TRBJ2-3	TRBV5-4	CASSLSGTATDTQYF
TRBJ2-4	TRBV2	CASSTDPTGNIQYF
TRBJ1-2	TRBV7-2	CASSLEQGTGPGYTF
TRBJ2-5	TRBV7-2	CASSLVSYLSGGGRETQYF
TRBJ1-2	TRBV6-1	CASRTAFRANYGYTF
TRBJ2-3	TRBV28	CASSTAARGADTQYF
TRBJ1-4	TRBV5-1	CASSLQGVGEKLFF
TRBJ2-3	TRBV7-9	CASSRLGTDTQYF
TRBJ1-6	TRBV4-3	CASSQGQQNSPLHF
TRBJ1-1	TRBV9	CASSVEGGVGAEAFF
TRBJ2-7	TRBV15	CATSRDFGLLYEQYF
TRBJ1-2	TRBV19	CASSRTGQPYGYTF
TRBJ1-1	TRBV4-3	CASSQGGDFTEAFF
TRBJ2-7	TRBV9	CASSEWDGGSQYF
TRBJ2-7	TRBV4-1	CASSVQAPYEQYF
TRBJ1-3	TRBV9	CASSVGAGTSSSGNTIYF
TRBJ2-6	TRBV4-3	CASSQGRGTASFGANVLTF
TRBJ2-7	TRBV7-2	CAVETSSSYEQYF
TRBJ2-2	TRBV25-1	CASSVTGVNGELFF